A single T cell receptor (beta chain) is shown here with its context. The antigen is undetermined. The sample originates from a study of neoadjuvant anti-PD-1 for oral cavity cancer. About the study: Around day 43, patients without progression received a fourth nivolumab dose before surgery. Study-wide points: Expansion of preexisting intratumoral clones was suggested to aid response.

The V gene's germline CDR1 is SGHVS and CDR2 FQNEAQ. V was shortened by 1 base and J by 3 bases, with 7 bases between the two germline ends. The CDR3 sequence is 13 residues long. These oral cavity squamous cell carcinomas were HPV-negative and locally advanced. The repertoire was sequenced with immunoSEQ multiplex PCR; TCRdb's copy has only in-frame clones and lacks some. The data hold 5,500 to 8,000 clones, with 40% to 55% observed a single time. The chain carries TRBV7-8 and TRBJ2-7; weak D call: TRBD1 (5 bases). This clonotype was sampled from a person between 35 and 79 years old with oral cavity squamous cell carcinoma. The sequencing used tumor tissue, collected before nivolumab (anti-PD-1) treatment. CDR3: CASSLGTNYEQYF. CDR3 bases: TGTGCCAGCAGCTTAGGGACAAACTACGAGCAGTACTTC. Based on the CDR3 plus reference TRBV7-8 and TRBJ2-7, the full variable domain is GAGVSQSPRYKVAKRGQDVALRCDPISGHVSLFWYQQALGQGPEFLTYFQNEAQLDKSGLPSDRFFAERPEGSVSTLKIQRTQQEDSAVYLCASSLGTNYEQYFGPGTRLTVT.